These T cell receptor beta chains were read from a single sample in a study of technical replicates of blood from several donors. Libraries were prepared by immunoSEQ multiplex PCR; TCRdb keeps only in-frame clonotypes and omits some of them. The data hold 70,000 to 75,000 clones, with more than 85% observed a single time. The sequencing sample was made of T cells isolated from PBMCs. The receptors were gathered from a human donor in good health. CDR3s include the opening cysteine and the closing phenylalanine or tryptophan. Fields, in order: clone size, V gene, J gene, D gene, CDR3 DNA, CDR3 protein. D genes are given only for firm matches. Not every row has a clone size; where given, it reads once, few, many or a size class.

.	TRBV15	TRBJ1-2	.	TGTGCCACCAGCAGGACTCCGGGAGGCTACACCTTC	CATSRTPGGYTF
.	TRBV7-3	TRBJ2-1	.	TGTGCCAGCAGCTCTCAACGGGGTAATGAGCAGTTCTTC	CASSSQRGNEQFF
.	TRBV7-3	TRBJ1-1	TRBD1	TGTGCCAGCACCCGTTACAGGGGAGATACTGAAGCTTTCTTT	CASTRYRGDTEAFF
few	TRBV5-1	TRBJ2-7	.	TGCGCCAGCAGTATGGACAGCTCCTACGAGCAGTACTTC	CASSMDSSYEQYF
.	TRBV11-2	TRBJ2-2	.	TGTGCCAGCAGCTTAGCCCTAATGAGGTCCGGGGAGCTGTTTTTT	CASSLALMRSGELFF
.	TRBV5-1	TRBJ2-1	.	TGCGCCAGCAGAATACAGGGCTACAATGAGCAGTTCTTC	CASRIQGYNEQFF
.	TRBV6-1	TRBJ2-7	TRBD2	TGTGCCAGCAGTGAAGGCCCCGGGGGGGCCTACGAGCAGTACTTC	CASSEGPGGAYEQYF
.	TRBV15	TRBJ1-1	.	TGTGCCTCGGGGGTAGCTATGGACGCTTTCTTT	CASGVAMDAFF
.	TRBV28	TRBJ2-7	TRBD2	TGTGCCAGCAGTTTTCCTCAGCTAGCGGGAATCTACGAGCAGTACTTC	CASSFPQLAGIYEQYF
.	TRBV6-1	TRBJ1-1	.	TGTGCCAGCAGTACAGTACTGTACACCCGAGCCGAAGCTTTCTTT	CASSTVLYTRAEAFF
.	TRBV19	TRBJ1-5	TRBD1	TGTGCCAGTAGTGCCACAGGGGGCGGTTATCAGCCCCAGCATTTT	CASSATGGGYQPQHF
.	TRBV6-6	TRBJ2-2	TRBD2	TGTGCCAGCAGGTCACCCGGGACTAGCTCCGGGGAGCTGTTTTTT	CASRSPGTSSGELFF
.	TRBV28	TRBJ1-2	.	TGTGCCAGCAGACGCGAGGGCTACACCTTC	CASRREGYTF
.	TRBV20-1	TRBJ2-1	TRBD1	TGCAGTGCGCGTCTTCCGGGACAGGGGTTCTTC	CSARLPGQGFF
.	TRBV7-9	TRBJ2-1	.	TGTGCCAGCAGCTTAGTCCCGGCTAGTGCCTTCTTC	CASSLVPASAFF
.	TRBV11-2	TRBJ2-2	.	TGTGCCAGCAGCTCATACGGACAAGATAACACCGGGGAGCTGTTTTTT	CASSSYGQDNTGELFF
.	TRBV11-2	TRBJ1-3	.	TGTGCCAGCAGCTTAGATTCGGGGACTGGAAACACCATATATTTT	CASSLDSGTGNTIYF
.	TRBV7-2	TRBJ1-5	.	TGTGCCAGCAGCTTAGTTTCAGATAGCAATCAGCCCCAGCATTTT	CASSLVSDSNQPQHF
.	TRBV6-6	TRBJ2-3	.	TGTGCCAGCACCTCACCCTCGGGGGATACGCAGTATTTT	CASTSPSGDTQYF
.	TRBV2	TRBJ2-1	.	TGTGCCAGCAGTGCTTACAATGAGCAGTTCTTC	CASSAYNEQFF
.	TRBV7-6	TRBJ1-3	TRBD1	TGTGCCAGCAGCTATAGACAGGGGAGTGGAAACACCATATATTTT	CASSYRQGSGNTIYF
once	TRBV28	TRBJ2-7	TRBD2	TGTGCCAGCAGGACCCCGGGACTAGCGTACGAGCAGTACTTC	CASRTPGLAYEQYF
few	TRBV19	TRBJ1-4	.	TGTGCCAGTAGTCGGCAAGCGACAGTTGGGAATGAAAAACTGTTTTTT	CASSRQATVGNEKLFF
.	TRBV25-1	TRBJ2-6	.	TGTGCCAGCAGTGAATCCCCAGGGGTATCTGGGGCCAACGTCCTGACTTTC	CASSESPGVSGANVLTF
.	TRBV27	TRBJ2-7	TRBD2	TGTGCCAGCAGTACAGAACCGGGACTAGCGGGAGGGGAGGGCTACGAGCAGTACTTC	CASSTEPGLAGGEGYEQYF
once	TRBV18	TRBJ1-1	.	TGTGCCAGCTCACCAAGTGGAGGAAACACTGAAGCTTTCTTT	CASSPSGGNTEAFF
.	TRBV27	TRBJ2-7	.	TGTGCCAGCAGTTTGGAGGGGATAAGTGGCGAGCAGTACTTC	CASSLEGISGEQYF
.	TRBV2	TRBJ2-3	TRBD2	TGTGCCAACGTGATTGGGACTAGCTACACAGATACGCAGTATTTT	CANVIGTSYTDTQYF
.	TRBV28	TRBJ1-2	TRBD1	TGTGCCAGCAGTTTAGGACAGGGGGCGCTGGACACCTTC	CASSLGQGALDTF
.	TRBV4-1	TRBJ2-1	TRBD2	TGCGCCAGCAGCCAACCCGGACTAGCGGGCCCTTACAATGAGCAGTTCTTC	CASSQPGLAGPYNEQFF
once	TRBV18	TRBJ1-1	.	TGTGCCAGCTCACCAGGCCCTCGCCCTGAAGCTTTCTTT	CASSPGPRPEAFF
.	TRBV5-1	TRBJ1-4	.	TGCGCCAGCAGCTTGGGCGGGGGATCTCCTTACGAAAAACTGTTTTTT	CASSLGGGSPYEKLFF
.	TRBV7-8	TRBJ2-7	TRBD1	TGTGCCAGCAGCTTAGGCCTGACAGGGGGGAGCTCCTACGAGCAGTACTTC	CASSLGLTGGSSYEQYF
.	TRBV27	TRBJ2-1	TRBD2	TGTGCCAGCAGAATTAGCGGGAGTGGTCATGAGCAGTTCTTC	CASRISGSGHEQFF
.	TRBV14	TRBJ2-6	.	TGTGCCAGCAGCCGGCGGAAGAATTCTGGGGCCAACGTCCTGACTTTC	CASSRRKNSGANVLTF
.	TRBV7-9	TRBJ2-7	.	TGTGCCAGCAGCTTTCAGGGCTACGAGCAGTACTTC	CASSFQGYEQYF
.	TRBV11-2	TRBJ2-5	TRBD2	TGTGCCAGCAGCCCTCGGGGGGGCGAGACCCAGTACTTC	CASSPRGGETQYF
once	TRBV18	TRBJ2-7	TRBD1	TGTGCCAGCTCACCCCCGGGACAGCTTCTTCAGTACTTC	CASSPPGQLLQYF
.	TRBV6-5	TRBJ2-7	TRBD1	TGTGCCAGCAGTTACTCCGGACAGGGCTACGAGCAGTACTTC	CASSYSGQGYEQYF
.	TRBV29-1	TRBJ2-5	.	TGCAGCGTTGAGGACGGTGACTATCAAGAGACCCAGTACTTC	CSVEDGDYQETQYF
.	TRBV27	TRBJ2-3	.	TGTGCCAGCAGTTTCCTTCAAAAATTTGAGGGCACAGATACGCAGTATTTT	CASSFLQKFEGTDTQYF
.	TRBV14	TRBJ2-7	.	TGTGCCAGCAGCCCAAAAATCGGGATTACCCCCTACGAGCAGTACTTC	CASSPKIGITPYEQYF
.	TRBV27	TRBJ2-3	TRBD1	TGTGCCAGCAGTTCACCCGGGACAGGGTCAGATACGCAGTATTTT	CASSSPGTGSDTQYF
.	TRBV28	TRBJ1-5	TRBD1	TGTGCCAGCAGTTCTGCCGGGACAGGGGGCGGAAATAGCAATCAGCCCCAGCATTTT	CASSSAGTGGGNSNQPQHF
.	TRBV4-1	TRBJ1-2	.	TGCGCCAGCGCCCTAGGAAGGATGACTAACTATGGCTACACCTTC	CASALGRMTNYGYTF
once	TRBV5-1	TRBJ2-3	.	TGCGCCAGCAGCCCCCGGACAGACAGGAACACAGATACGCAGTATTTT	CASSPRTDRNTDTQYF
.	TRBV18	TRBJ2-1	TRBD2	TGTGCCAGCTCACTGCCGGGAGCGGGAGACTACAATGAGCAGTTCTTC	CASSLPGAGDYNEQFF
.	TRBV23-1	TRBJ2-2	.	TGCGCCAGCAGTCAATCCCCAGGGGCCCCGAACACCGGGGAGCTGTTTTTT	CASSQSPGAPNTGELFF
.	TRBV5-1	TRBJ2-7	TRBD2	TGCGCCAGTTCAGGGGTAACTAGCGGGGGGAAATGGAGGGAGCAGTACTTC	CASSGVTSGGKWREQYF
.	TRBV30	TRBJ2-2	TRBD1	TGTGCCTGGATCCCTACAGGGGGAGTCGTCGGGGAGCTGTTTTTT	CAWIPTGGVVGELFF
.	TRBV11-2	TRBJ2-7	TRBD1	TGTGCCAGCAGCCCGGGACAGGGATCCTACGAGCAGTACTTC	CASSPGQGSYEQYF
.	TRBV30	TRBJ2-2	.	TGTGCCTGGAGCTTAATAATAAACACCGGGGAGCTGTTTTTT	CAWSLIINTGELFF
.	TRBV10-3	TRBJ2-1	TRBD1	TGTGCCATCAGACCGGGACAGGGGGGCGATGAGCAGTTCTTC	CAIRPGQGGDEQFF
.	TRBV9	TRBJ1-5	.	TGTGCCAGCAGCGTAGGAGGAGGGAATCAGCCCCAGCATTTT	CASSVGGGNQPQHF
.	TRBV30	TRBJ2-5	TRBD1	TGTGCCTGGAGTGCGTTCCGGGACAGGGTCGAGACCCAGTACTTC	CAWSAFRDRVETQYF
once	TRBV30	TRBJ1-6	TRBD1	TGTGCCTGGGGACAGGGAGGATCACCCCTCCACTTT	CAWGQGGSPLHF
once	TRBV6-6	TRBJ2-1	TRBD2	TGTGCCAGCAGGAGTAGCGGGAGGGCCTACAATGAGCAGTTCTTC	CASRSSGRAYNEQFF
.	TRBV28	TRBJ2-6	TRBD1	TGTGCCAGCAGTTTCGAGGGACAGCTTGGGGCCAACGTCCTGACTTTC	CASSFEGQLGANVLTF
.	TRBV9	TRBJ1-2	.	TGTGCCAGCAGCGTAGCAGGACAGTATGGCTACACCTTC	CASSVAGQYGYTF